This entry lists 10 T cell receptor beta chains sequenced from one sample in a study of T cell repertoires in cytomegalovirus infection. TCRdb called the reads again in MiXCR, with one record for every CDR3 protein. The sample has about 830,000 distinct CDR3 sequences; about 33% are singletons. The antigens for these receptors are not known. This sample comprised cultured CD8+ T cells from PBMCs, obtained from culture after CMV antigen stimulation. These receptors were obtained from a human donor in good health (CMV status not recorded). Some clones in this sample may be carry-over from other donors' samples.

The chain is built from TRBV7-9 and TRBJ2-2; D possibly matches TRBD1 or TRBD2 (7 bases each). This CDR3 has 17 residues. The germline gives CDR1 SEHNR, CDR2 FQNEAQ (reference sequence). V was clipped by 5 bases and J by 0 bases, with 16 bases between them. The CDR3 spells CASSPGGVLANTGELFF. CDR3 DNA: TGTGCCAGCAGCCCAGGGGGGGTGCTCGCGAACACCGGGGAGCTGTTTTTT.

Concerning this clonotype: The DNA is omitted, as the CDR3 cannot be located on it reliably, and the CDR3 follows TCRdb's listing. This rearrangement joins TRBV28 to TRBJ1-1; no DNA check was done on the table's D call, TRBD1. The germline V gene has CDR1 MDHEN and CDR2 SYDVKM. The CDR3 has 15 amino acids, counting both end residues. The CDR3: CASSSSRGGNTEAFF.

The chain couples TRBV7-6 to TRBJ2-3; 9 bases agree with TRBD2. Germline lookup yields CDR1 SGHVS and CDR2 FNYEAQ. Losses at the gene ends were 4 bases for V and 6 bases for J; bases not matched to a gene: 11. This CDR3 has 16 residues. The CDR3 DNA reads TGTGCCAGCAGCTCCCGGACTAGCGCGGGGACCGATACGCAGTATTTT. It is translated as CASSSRTSAGTDTQYF.

As DNA, the CDR3 is TGTGCCAGCAGTCGAGGGGGAATAAGCAATCAGCCCCAGCATTTT. The encoded protein is CASSRGGISNQPQHF. The J gene is TRBJ1-5, the V gene TRBV5-6, with D possibly TRBD1 on 6 matching bases. V gave up 5 bases and J gave up 1 base, with 13 bases separating them. The germline V gene has CDR1 SGHDT and CDR2 YYEEEE. The length of the CDR3 is 15 residues.

V gene TRBV6-1 combines with J gene TRBJ2-3, with D possibly being TRBD2 (7 bases). Trimming stripped 1 base from V and 1 base from J, with 15 bases between. Germline V lookup: CDR1 MNHNS, CDR2 SASEGT. This CDR3 spans 17 amino acids. This chain's CDR3 is CASSEEPGGAGTDTQYF. The CDR3 nucleotides are TGTGCCAGCAGTGAAGAACCGGGGGGCGCAGGCACAGATACGCAGTATTTT.

This clonotype was observed a few times. The J gene is TRBJ1-5, the V gene TRBV28, with 8 bases fitting TRBD1. The CDR3 runs 15 residues. J gave up 6 bases and V 3 bases, and 7 bases lay outside the gene matches. Germline CDR1 is MDHEN and CDR2 is SYDVKM. CDR3 DNA: TGTGCCAGCAGTTTGCCCATCGACAGGGGTCAGCCCCAGCATTTT. It translates to CASSLPIDRGQPQHF.

This clonotype was seen many times. The chain combines TRBV27 with TRBJ1-6; D may be TRBD1 (5 bases). CDR3 length: 13 residues. Trimming shortened V by 3 bases and J by 9 bases, and 9 bases separated the two germline ends. CDR1 MNHEY and CDR2 SMNVEV come from the germline V gene (reference sequence). For the CDR3, the DNA is TGTGCCAGCAGTTTTGGGGCGGGTTCACCCCTCCACTTT. Translated: CASSFGAGSPLHF.

This chain links TRBV23-1 with TRBJ1-5; D gene unclear. TRBV23-1 is an ORF, and what it does is uncertain. CDR3 length: 16 residues. The V gene lost 2 bases and the J gene lost 0 bases, with 11 bases spanning the gap. The CDR3 sequence: CASSQPTEDSNQPQHF. CDR3 bases: TGCGCCAGCAGTCAACCAACGGAGGATAGCAATCAGCCCCAGCATTTT.

The chain couples TRBV7-9 to TRBJ2-1; D is unresolved. Germline V gives CDR1 SEHNR, CDR2 FQNEAQ (reference sequence). The CDR3 has 12 residues. V lost 7 bases, J lost 2 bases, and 6 bases lay in between. The CDR3 bases are TGTGCCAGCAACAAGACCTACAATGAGCAGTTCTTC. Protein sequence: CASNKTYNEQFF.

V and J are TRBV6-2 or TRBV6-3 and TRBJ1-2; no firm D call. Germline V gene data show CDR1 as MNHEY and CDR2 as SVGEGT. The length of the CDR3 is 13 residues. Between the trimmed V and J ends, which lost 5 bases and 7 bases, there was a span of 14 bases. The CDR3 region has the DNA TGTGCCAGCAGTGTAAGTCCGGGAGGTGGCTACACCTTC. This encodes CASSVSPGGGYTF.